This passage covers 13 T cell receptor beta chains from one sample sequenced in a study of CD8 T cells in Susac syndrome. Random hexamers were used to reverse transcribe an amount of about 0.45 to 1 ug RNA. TCRdb reprocessed the immunoSEQ multiplex PCR reads via MiXCR and lists one record per CDR3 protein. Among 120,000 or so distinct CDR3 sequences, about 95% were seen once, and the ten largest hold more than 0.095%. Sequenced material: CD4+ T cells from PBMCs. The receptor set was obtained from a human donor in good health.

This clonotype came up once. The rearrangement joins TRBV20-1 to TRBJ1-1; D perhaps matches TRBD1 (6 bases). Germline V gene sequence: CDR1 DFQATT, CDR2 SNEGSKA (reference sequence). The CDR3 spans 14 residues. V lost 3 bases, J lost 3 bases, and 14 bases lay in between. This CDR3 is CSASWGPGDTEAFF. CDR3 DNA sequence: TGCAGTGCTAGTTGGGGGCCAGGGGACACTGAAGCTTTCTTT.

V is TRBV11-2 and J is TRBJ2-3; no firm D call. The CDR3 length is 13 residues. Trimming cost V 5 bases and J 6 bases, with 12 bases left between them. Germline V lookup: CDR1 SGHAT, CDR2 FQNNGV. CDR3 sequence: CASSPSSFDTQYF. The CDR3, as DNA: TGTGCCAGCAGCCCTAGTTCTTTTGATACGCAGTATTTT.

This rearrangement joins TRBV7-9 to TRBJ2-1; 8 nucleotides align to TRBD2. The germline V gene encodes CDR1 SEHNR and CDR2 FQNEAQ (reference sequence). The CDR3 contains 15 residues. J gave up 5 bases and V 1 base, and 4 bases lay outside the gene matches. CDR3 bases: TGTGCCAGCAGCTTAGAGGGACTAGGAAACAATGAGCAGTTCTTC. This encodes CASSLEGLGNNEQFF. The full variable domain, its missing parts supplied by reference TRBV7-9 and TRBJ2-1, is DTGVSQNPRHKITKRGQNVTFRCDPISEHNRLYWYRQTLGQGPEFLTYFQNEAQLEKSRLLSDRFSAERPKGSFSTLEIQRTEQGDSAMYLCASSLEGLGNNEQFFGPGTRLTVL.

The rearrangement joins TRBV18 to TRBJ1-1, with a tentative D call TRBD1 (6 bases). V lost 3 bases and J lost 1, with 15 bases in between. Germline lookup yields CDR1 KGHSH and CDR2 LQKENI. CDR3 length equals 16 residues. CDR3: CASSPPGGGENTEAFF. CDR3 DNA: TGTGCCAGCTCACCCCCGGGAGGGGGTGAGAACACTGAAGCTTTCTTT.

The V call is TRBV7-2, the J call TRBJ2-7, with D hard to call. Germline loops: CDR1 SGHTA, CDR2 FQGNSA. The CDR3 is made up of 14 amino acids. V lost 5 bases and J lost 6, with 17 bases in between. The CDR3 loop is CASSRPQLPSEQYF. The CDR3 DNA follows: TGTGCCAGCAGCCGACCCCAGCTCCCCTCCGAGCAGTACTTC.

This chain links TRBV3-1 with TRBJ2-7; no clear D. The CDR3 sequence is 12 residues long. The V end was cut by 2 bases, the J end by 6 bases, with 8 bases between. Germline V CDR1 and CDR2: LGHDT, YNNKEL (reference sequence). The CDR3 sequence is CASSQPSREQYF. In DNA form, the CDR3 reads TGTGCCAGCAGCCAACCCTCCCGCGAGCAGTACTTC.

The rearrangement uses TRBV3-1 and TRBJ2-1; D remains ambiguous. V was clipped by 3 bases and J by 0 bases, with 9 bases between them. The V gene's germline CDR1 is LGHDT and CDR2 YNNKEL (reference sequence). The CDR3 contains 15 residues. DNA of the CDR3: TGTGCCAGCAGCCAGGCGCCTAGCTCCTACAATGAGCAGTTCTTC. It specifies CASSQAPSSYNEQFF.

The V gene is TRBV3-1, the J gene TRBJ1-1; D gene unclear. V was trimmed by 3 bases and J by 5 bases, leaving 13 bases between them. Germline-derived CDR1 and CDR2 are LGHDT and YNNKEL (reference sequence). The CDR3 runs 14 residues. Here the CDR3 reads CASSHSGRETEAFF. CDR3 DNA sequence: TGTGCCAGCAGCCACTCTGGGAGGGAAACTGAAGCTTTCTTT.

The chain joins TRBV29-1 to TRBJ2-7; 9 bases agree with TRBD1. The trim removed 6 bases at V and 7 bases at J, leaving 19 bases unmatched. CDR3 length: 16 residues. CDR1 and CDR2 from the germline V gene are SQVTM and ANQGSEA. The CDR3 DNA reads as TGCAGCGTCTCCGGGACAGGGACCCTCGGGATGGGAGAGCAGTACTTC. Residues: CSVSGTGTLGMGEQYF.

The chain joins TRBV5-6 to TRBJ2-7; 12 positions match TRBD1. The V gene end was trimmed by 4 bases and the J gene end by 6 bases; junction bases not matched to a gene: 8. Germline V CDR1 and CDR2: SGHDT, YYEEEE. This CDR3 has 15 residues. The CDR3 bases are TGTGCCAGCAGCACTCGGGGGGACAGGGGGCGCGAGCAGTACTTC. Protein: CASSTRGDRGREQYF.

V usage is TRBV5-1 and J usage is TRBJ2-4; 8 bases map to TRBD1. V gave up 4 bases and J gave up 6 bases; unmatched junction bases: 9. The CDR3 loop spans 15 amino acids. CDR1 SGHRS and CDR2 YFSETQ come from the germline V gene. CDR3: CASSAAGTGRNIQYF. The CDR3 coding sequence is TGCGCCAGCAGCGCAGCCGGGACAGGTAGAAACATTCAGTACTTC.

The count of this clonotype is one. This rearrangement joins TRBV27 to TRBJ1-1; D is unclear. Trimming took 3 bases from V and 0 from J, leaving 8 bases between them. The germline V gene encodes CDR1 MNHEY and CDR2 SMNVEV (reference sequence). This CDR3 comprises 14 residues. The CDR3 protein is CASSLEGLNTEAFF. CDR3 nucleotide sequence: TGTGCCAGCAGTTTGGAAGGCTTGAACACTGAAGCTTTCTTT.

This chain links TRBV10-3 with TRBJ2-4, with a possible D match to TRBD1 (6 bases). The CDR3 sequence is 12 residues long. Between the trimmed V and J ends, which lost 4 bases and 5 bases, there was a span of 6 bases. The germline V gene encodes CDR1 ENHRY and CDR2 SYGVKD. Here the CDR3 reads CAISGQENIQYF. The CDR3 DNA is TGTGCCATCAGTGGACAGGAAAACATTCAGTACTTC.